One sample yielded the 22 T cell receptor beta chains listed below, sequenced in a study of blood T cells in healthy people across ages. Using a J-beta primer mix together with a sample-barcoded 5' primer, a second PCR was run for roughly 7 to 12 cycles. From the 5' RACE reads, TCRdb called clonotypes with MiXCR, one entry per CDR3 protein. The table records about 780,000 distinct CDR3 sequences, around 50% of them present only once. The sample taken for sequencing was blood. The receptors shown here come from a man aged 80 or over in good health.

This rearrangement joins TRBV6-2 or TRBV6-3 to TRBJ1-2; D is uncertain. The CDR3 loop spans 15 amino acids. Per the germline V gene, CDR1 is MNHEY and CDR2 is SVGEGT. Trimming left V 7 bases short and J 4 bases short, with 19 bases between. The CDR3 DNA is TGTGCCAGCACCAAGGAAAAGGGCCTTAGCTATGGCTACACCTTC. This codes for CASTKEKGLSYGYTF.

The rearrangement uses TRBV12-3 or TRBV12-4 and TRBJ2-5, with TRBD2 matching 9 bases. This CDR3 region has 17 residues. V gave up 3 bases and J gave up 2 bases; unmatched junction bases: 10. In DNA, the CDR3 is TGTGCCAGCAGTTTCGAAGGGGGCGGGAGGGCACAAGAGACCCAGTACTTC. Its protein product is CASSFEGGGRAQETQYF.

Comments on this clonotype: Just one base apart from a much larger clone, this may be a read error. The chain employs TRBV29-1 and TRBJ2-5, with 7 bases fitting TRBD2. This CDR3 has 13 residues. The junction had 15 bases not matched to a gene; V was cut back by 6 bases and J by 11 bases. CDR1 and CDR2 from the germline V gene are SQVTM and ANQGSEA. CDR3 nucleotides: TGCAGCGTCGAGCGGGGAGGTTACAATGAGCAGTACTTC. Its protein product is CSVERGGYNEQYF.

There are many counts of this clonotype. CDR3 protein: CASSVTRGDTQYF. CDR3 nucleotide sequence: TGTGCCAGCAGCGTGACTAGGGGAGATACGCAGTATTTT. The chain carries TRBV7-2 and TRBJ2-3; D is possibly TRBD2 (6 bases). The V gene's germline CDR1 is SGHTA and CDR2 FQGNSA. This CDR3 spans 13 amino acids. Trimming pared 5 bases from V and 5 bases from J, leaving 11 bases between.

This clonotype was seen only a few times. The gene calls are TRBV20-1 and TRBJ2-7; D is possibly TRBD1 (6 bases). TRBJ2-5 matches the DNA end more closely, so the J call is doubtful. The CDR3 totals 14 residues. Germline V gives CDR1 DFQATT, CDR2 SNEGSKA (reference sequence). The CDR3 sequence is CSARDFQGRETQYF. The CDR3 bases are TGCAGTGCTAGAGATTTCCAGGGGCGAGAGACCCAGTACTTC.

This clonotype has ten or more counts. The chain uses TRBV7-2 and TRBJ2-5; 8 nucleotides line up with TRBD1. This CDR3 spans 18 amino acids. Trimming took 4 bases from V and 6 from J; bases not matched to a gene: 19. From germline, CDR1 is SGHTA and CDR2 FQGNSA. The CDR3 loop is CASSSGWTGRGLGKTQYF. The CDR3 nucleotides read TGTGCCAGCAGCTCTGGATGGACAGGGCGAGGCCTGGGCAAGACCCAGTACTTC.

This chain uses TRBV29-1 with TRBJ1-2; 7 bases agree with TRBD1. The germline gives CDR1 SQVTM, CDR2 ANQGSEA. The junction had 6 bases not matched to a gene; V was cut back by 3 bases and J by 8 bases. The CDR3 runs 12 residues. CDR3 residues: CSVEPQGGGYTF. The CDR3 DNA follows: TGCAGCGTTGAGCCCCAAGGGGGCGGCTACACCTTC.

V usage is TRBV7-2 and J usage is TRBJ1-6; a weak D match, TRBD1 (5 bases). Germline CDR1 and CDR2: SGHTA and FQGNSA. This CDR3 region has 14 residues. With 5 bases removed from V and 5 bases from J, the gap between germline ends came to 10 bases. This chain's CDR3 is CASSRDPHNSPLHF. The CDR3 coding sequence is TGTGCCAGCAGCCGGGACCCCCATAATTCACCCCTCCACTTT.

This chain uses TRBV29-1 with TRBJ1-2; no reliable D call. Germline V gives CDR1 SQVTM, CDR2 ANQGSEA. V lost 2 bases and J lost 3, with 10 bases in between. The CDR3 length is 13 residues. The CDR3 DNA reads TGCAGCGTTGAAAGGTGGAGGGACTATGGCTACACCTTC. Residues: CSVERWRDYGYTF.

This chain's CDR3 is CASSLSGLAGAEGANVLTF. The CDR3 region has the DNA TGTGCCAGCAGCTTATCGGGACTAGCGGGAGCGGAGGGGGCCAACGTCCTGACTTTC. The chain joins TRBV9 to TRBJ2-6; 14 bases align to TRBD2. This CDR3 has 19 residues. Germline V lookup: CDR1 SGDLS, CDR2 YYNGEE. Losses at the gene ends were 4 bases for V and 4 bases for J; bases not matched to a gene: 10. Supplemented by reference TRBV9 and TRBJ2-6, the full variable domain reads DSGVTQTPKHLITATGQRVTLRCSPRSGDLSVYWYQQSLDQGLQFLIQYYNGEERAKGNILERFSAQQFPDLHSELNLSSLELGDSALYFCASSLSGLAGAEGANVLTFGAGSRLTVL.

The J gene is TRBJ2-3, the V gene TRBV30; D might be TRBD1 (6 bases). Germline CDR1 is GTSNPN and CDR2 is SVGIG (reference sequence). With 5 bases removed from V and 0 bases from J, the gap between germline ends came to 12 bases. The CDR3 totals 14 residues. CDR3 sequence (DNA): TGTGCCTGGGGGGGCAGAGCTAGCACAGATACGCAGTATTTT. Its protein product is CAWGGRASTDTQYF.

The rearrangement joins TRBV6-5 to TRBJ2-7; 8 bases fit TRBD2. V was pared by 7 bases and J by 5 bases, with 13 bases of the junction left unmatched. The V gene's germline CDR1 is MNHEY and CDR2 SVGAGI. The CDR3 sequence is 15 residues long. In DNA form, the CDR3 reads TGTGCCAGCACCATAGGGGTAGCGGGACTCCACGAGCAGTACTTC. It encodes CASTIGVAGLHEQYF.

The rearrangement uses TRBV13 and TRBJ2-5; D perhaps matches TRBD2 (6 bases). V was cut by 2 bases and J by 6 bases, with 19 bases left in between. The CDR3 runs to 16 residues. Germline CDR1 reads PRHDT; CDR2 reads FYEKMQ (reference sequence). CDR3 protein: CASSLRSAGSGKTQYF. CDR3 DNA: TGTGCCAGCAGCTTACGAAGTGCGGGGAGCGGAAAGACCCAGTACTTC.

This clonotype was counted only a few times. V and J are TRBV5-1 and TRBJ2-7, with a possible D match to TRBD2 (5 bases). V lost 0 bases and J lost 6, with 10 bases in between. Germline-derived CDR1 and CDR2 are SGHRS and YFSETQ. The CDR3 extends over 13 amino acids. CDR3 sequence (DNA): TGCGCCAGCAGCTTGGGGGCGGCGGGCGAGCAGTACTTC. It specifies CASSLGAAGEQYF.

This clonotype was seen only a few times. The CDR3 protein is CASSLGTSPGDEQFF. CDR3 DNA: TGTGCCAGCAGCTTAGGCACTAGTCCCGGCGATGAGCAGTTCTTC. The V call is TRBV7-2, the J call TRBJ2-1; perhaps TRBD2 as D (5 bases). V lost 1 base, J lost 8 bases, and 15 bases lay in between. The CDR3 runs 15 residues. In germline, CDR1 is SGHTA, CDR2 FQGNSA.

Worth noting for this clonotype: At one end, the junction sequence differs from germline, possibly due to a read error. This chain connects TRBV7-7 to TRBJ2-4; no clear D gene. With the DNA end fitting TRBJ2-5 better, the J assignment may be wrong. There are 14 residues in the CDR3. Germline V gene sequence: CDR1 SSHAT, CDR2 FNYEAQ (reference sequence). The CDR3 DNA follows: TGTGCTAGCAGCCCCGCGGAGAGGCGGGAGACCCAGTACTTC. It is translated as CASSPAERRETQYF.

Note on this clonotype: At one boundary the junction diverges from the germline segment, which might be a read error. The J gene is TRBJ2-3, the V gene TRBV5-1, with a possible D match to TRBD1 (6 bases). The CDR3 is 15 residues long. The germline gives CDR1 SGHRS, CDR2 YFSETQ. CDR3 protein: CASGRTAPNTGTQYF. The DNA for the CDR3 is TGCGCCAGCGGCAGGACAGCACCCAACACAGGTACGCAGTATTTT.

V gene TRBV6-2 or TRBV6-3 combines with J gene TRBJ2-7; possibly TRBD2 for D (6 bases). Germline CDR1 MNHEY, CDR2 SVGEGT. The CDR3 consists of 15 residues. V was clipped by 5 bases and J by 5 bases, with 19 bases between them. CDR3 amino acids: CASSTPDGSGNEQYF. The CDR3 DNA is TGTGCCAGCAGTACCCCCGACGGGAGTGGTAACGAGCAGTACTTC.

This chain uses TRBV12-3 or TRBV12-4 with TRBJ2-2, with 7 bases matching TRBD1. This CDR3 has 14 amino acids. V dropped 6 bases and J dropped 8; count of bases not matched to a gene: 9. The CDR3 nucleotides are TGTGCCAGCAGCCTATCCCAGGGGGTAGGGGAGCTGTTTTTT. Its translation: CASSLSQGVGELFF.

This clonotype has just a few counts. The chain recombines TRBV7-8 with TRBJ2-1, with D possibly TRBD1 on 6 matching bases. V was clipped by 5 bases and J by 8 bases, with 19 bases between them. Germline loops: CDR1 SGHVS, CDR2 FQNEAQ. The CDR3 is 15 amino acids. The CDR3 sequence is CASSLSDSGVHEQFF. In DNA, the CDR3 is TGTGCCAGCAGCCTTTCAGACTCAGGGGTCCATGAGCAGTTCTTC.

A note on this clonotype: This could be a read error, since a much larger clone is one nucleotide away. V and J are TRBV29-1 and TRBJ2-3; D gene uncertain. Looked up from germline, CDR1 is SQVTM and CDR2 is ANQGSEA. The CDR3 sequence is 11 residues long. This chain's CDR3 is CNSSLVDTQYF. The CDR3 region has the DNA TGCAACTCTTCGCTTGTAGATACGCAGTATTTT.

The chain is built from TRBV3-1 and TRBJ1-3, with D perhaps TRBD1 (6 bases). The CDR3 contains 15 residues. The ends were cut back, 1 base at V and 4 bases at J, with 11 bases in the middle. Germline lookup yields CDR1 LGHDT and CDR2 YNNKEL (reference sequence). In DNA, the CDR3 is TGTGCCAGCAGCCAAGTTCAGGGGCTCGGAAACACCATATATTTT. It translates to CASSQVQGLGNTIYF.